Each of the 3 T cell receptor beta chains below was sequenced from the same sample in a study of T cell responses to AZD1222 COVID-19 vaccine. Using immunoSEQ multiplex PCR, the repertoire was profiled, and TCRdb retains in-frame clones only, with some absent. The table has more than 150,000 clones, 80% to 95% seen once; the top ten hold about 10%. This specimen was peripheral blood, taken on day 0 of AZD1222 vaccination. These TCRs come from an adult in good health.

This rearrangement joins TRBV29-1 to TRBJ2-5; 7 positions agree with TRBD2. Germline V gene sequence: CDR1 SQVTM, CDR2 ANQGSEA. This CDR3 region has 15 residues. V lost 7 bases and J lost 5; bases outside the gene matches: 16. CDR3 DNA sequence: TGCAGCGCTACCCTTTCCGGGACTATTTACGAGACCCAGTACTTC. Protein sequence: CSATLSGTIYETQYF.

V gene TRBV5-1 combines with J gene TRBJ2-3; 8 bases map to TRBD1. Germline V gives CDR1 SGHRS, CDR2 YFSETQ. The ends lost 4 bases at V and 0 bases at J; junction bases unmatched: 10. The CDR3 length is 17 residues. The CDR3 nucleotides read TGCGCCAGCAGCCTAGGGACAGGAGGGGATAGCACAGATACGCAGTATTTT. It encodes CASSLGTGGDSTDTQYF.

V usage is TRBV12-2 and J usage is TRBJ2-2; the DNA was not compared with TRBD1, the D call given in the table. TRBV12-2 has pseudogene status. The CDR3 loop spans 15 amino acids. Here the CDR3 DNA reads TGTGCAAGTCGCTCACAGACAGAAAACACCGGGGAGCTGTTTTTT. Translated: CASRSQTENTGELFF.